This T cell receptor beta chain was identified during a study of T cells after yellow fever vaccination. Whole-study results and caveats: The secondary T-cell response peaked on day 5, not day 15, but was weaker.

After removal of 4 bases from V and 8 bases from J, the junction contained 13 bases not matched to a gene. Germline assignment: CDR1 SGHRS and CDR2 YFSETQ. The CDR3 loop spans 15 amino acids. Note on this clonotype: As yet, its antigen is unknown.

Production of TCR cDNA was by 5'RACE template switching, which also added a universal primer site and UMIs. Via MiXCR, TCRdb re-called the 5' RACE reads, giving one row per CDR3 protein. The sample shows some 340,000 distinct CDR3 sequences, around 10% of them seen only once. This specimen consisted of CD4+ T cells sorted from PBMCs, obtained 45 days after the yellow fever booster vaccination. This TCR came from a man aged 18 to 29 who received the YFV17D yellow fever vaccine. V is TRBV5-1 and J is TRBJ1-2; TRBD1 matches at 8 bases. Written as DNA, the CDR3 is TGCGCCAGCAGCCCTAGGACAGGGCTGCTCCAAGGCTACACCTTC. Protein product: CASSPRTGLLQGYTF.